This T cell receptor beta chain is from a study of T cell repertoires in cytomegalovirus infection. Looking at the study overall: Evidence of both CMV infection and a matching HLA type came from public TCR beta signatures.

Trimming stripped 4 bases from V and 5 bases from J, with 21 bases between. The CDR3 covers 16 residues. Germline loops: CDR1 SGHAT, CDR2 FQNNGV. General study findings and limits: Cumulative frequency (of public TCR beta family members) identified carriers of CMV plus the relevant HLA.

From the reads, TCRdb called clonotypes with MiXCR, one entry per CDR3 protein. The table includes fewer than 550,000 distinct CDR3 sequences, 16% detected once. Many counts were recorded for this clonotype. Its antigen is undetermined. V gene TRBV11-2 combines with J gene TRBJ2-7; D possibly corresponds to TRBD1 (5 bases). The receptor was derived from a human donor in good health (CMV status not recorded). Some clones in this sample may be carry-over from other donors' samples. Sample: CD8+ T cells from PBMCs. The CDR3 sequence: CASSSSTDPIVDEQYF. The CDR3 DNA sequence: TGTGCCAGCAGCTCCTCGACAGATCCTATCGTGGACGAGCAGTACTTC.